The T cell receptor (beta chain) described here comes from a study of shared clonotypes between healthy human individuals. Study-wide points: Naive subsets generally had larger estimated richness than memory subsets.

Concerning this clone: Its antigen is undetermined.

Generated by immunoSEQ multiplex PCR, the TCRdb table keeps only in-frame clones and is missing some. The sample contains 1 million to 1.2 million clones, about 80% of which appear only once. The CDR3 runs 15 residues. Germline CDR1 SGHRS, CDR2 YFSETQ. V shed 0 bases and J 8 bases; nucleotides not matched to a gene: 5. Naive CD45RA+ and memory CD45RA-negative subsets were split from CD4+ cells. The sequence was collected from a young man in good health. Some clones in this sample may be carry-over from other donors' samples. The specimen was memory CD4+ T cells from PBMCs. Subset: CD45RA-negative fraction. The genes are TRBV5-1 and TRBJ2-2; 9 bases agree with TRBD2. The CDR3 region is CASSLALAGSGELFF. DNA of the CDR3: TGCGCCAGCAGCTTGGCTCTAGCGGGATCAGGGGAGCTGTTTTTT.